This TCR beta chain was obtained from a study of blood T cell repertoires in COVID-19. In the study overall: The United States, Italy and Spain supplied acute and convalescent COVID-19 samples. T cells, B-cell-depleted T cells, or PBMCs provided the cDNA or gDNA that served as material.

V was cut by 6 bases and J by 6 bases, with 17 bases left in between. Germline V gene data show CDR1 as MNHNY and CDR2 as SVGAGI (reference sequence). There are 14 residues in the CDR3. Authors' analysis steps: Reference gene primer amplification gave nucleated cell count estimates. The protocol was immunoSEQ multiplex PCR, while the TCRdb copy is restricted to in-frame clones and leaves out a portion. V and J calls and clone size are as listed in that table; D and trimming were resolved from the DNA. The profile shows 110,000 to 150,000 clones, around four fifths of them singletons. The rearrangement joins TRBV6-6 to TRBJ1-1; D is possibly TRBD1 (6 bases). Sequenced material: peripheral blood. The receptor was isolated from a human donor in a cohort sampled during active COVID-19. The CDR3 region is CASRDSQGRAEAFF. CDR3 sequence (DNA): TGTGCCAGCAGGGATTCTCAGGGGAGGGCTGAAGCTTTCTTT.